The T cell receptor beta chain under discussion was sequenced for a study of T cells in Graves' hyperthyroidism and ophthalmopathy. Study outcomes and limitations: A model of 13 V-J pairs discriminated ophthalmopathy from stable hyperthyroidism.

Remarks on this clonotype: Its antigen is unknown.

Template material for amplifying TCR beta CDR3 regions consisted of RNA transcripts. The primer set for the first-round RT-PCR of the TCR CDR3 was HTBI. TCRdb independently ran MiXCR on the multiplex PCR reads; one entry per CDR3 protein. Found here are some 580,000 distinct CDR3 sequences, approximately 15% of them singletons; the top ten hold about 3.5%. Source material: blood. This clonotype was sampled from a woman in her 40s with Graves' ophthalmopathy.

CDR3 nucleotides: TGCAGCGTTGACCATGATAACTATGGCTACACCTTC. Translated: CSVDHDNYGYTF. V is TRBV29-1 and J is TRBJ1-2; D gene uncertain. Germline CDR1 is SQVTM and CDR2 is ANQGSEA. CDR3 size: 12 residues. Trimming stripped 3 bases from V and 1 base from J, with 6 bases between.